The clone carrying this T cell receptor (beta chain) was recorded a few times. This sample stems from a study of regulatory dendritic cells for organ transplantation. This table comes from immunoSEQ multiplex PCR, and its TCRdb copy is limited to in-frame clones, with some not included. Here the sample spans some 29,000 clones, roughly 80% being singletons. The trim removed 10 bases at V and 8 bases at J, leaving 11 bases unmatched. In germline, CDR1 is LNHDA, CDR2 SQIVND (reference sequence). This CDR3 spans 13 amino acids. The sample taken for sequencing was naive CD4+ T cells from blood. As to subset: CD45RA+ naive T cells. The clonotype was recovered from a human donor in good health. The V gene is TRBV19, the J gene TRBJ1-2; 9 nucleotides match TRBD1. The CDR3, as DNA: TGTGCCACCGCCAACTACAGGGGGCAAGGCTACACCTTC. This translates into CATANYRGQGYTF.